This T cell receptor beta chain was observed in a study of cytomegalovirus exposure and HLA in healthy donors. Germline V gene sequence: CDR1 MDHEN, CDR2 SYDVKM. The CDR3 extends over 14 amino acids. J gave up 3 bases and V 7 bases, and 3 bases lay outside the gene matches. 13 Jbeta primers and 60 Vbeta primers were used for the PCR. The assay was immunoSEQ multiplex PCR, and TCRdb's table has in-frame clones only and misses some. The sample contains under 250,000 clones, approximately 82% of which appear only once. This clone was counted once. The chain employs TRBV28 and TRBJ2-2; TRBD1 matches 9 bases. This receptor was obtained from a man aged 18 to 35 in good health and CMV-seronegative. Sequencing was performed on PBMCs. The DNA of the CDR3 is TGTGCCAGCACCCGGACAGGGGACACCGGGGAGCTGTTTTTT. It translates to CASTRTGDTGELFF.